This T cell receptor (beta chain) was retrieved from a study of breast tumors, draining lymph nodes, adjacent tissues. This CDR3 has 15 amino acids. Germline V gene sequence: CDR1 SGHDN, CDR2 FVKESK. Trimming removed 4 bases from V and 4 bases from J; junction bases left unmatched: 6. TCRdb ran MiXCR on the multiplex PCR reads and lists one entry per CDR3 protein. This table holds 130,000 or so distinct CDR3 sequences, around a third found once. The lymph nodes were axillary draining lymph nodes from breast cancer patients. This TCR derives from a female donor with breast cancer. Some clones in this sample may be carry-over from other donors' samples. The chain couples TRBV14 to TRBJ2-5; 10 bases are shared with TRBD2. Material: axillary lymph node tissue. CDR3 residues: CASSLAGGRLETQYF. The CDR3 DNA sequence: TGTGCCAGCAGCCTAGCGGGGGGACGTCTAGAGACCCAGTACTTC.